This TCR beta chain was recovered during a study of blood T cells in healthy people across ages. In regard to this clonotype: Its specificity is unknown.

Findings and limits, study-wide: Per-million-T-cell TCR beta diversity fell roughly linearly with age. Estimated diversity that came from one million T cells was considered an underestimate.

Combining a sample-barcoded 5' primer with a J-beta primer mix, a second PCR ran for roughly 6 to 12 cycles. One entry per CDR3 protein, called by TCRdb with MiXCR from the 5' RACE reads. The sample contains 1.5 million to 2 million distinct CDR3 sequences, roughly a third of which appear only once. Sample: blood. The receptor was derived from a woman aged 25-40 years in good health.

The CDR3 is CSARPTGTSASNEQFF. The DNA for the CDR3 is TGCAGTGCTAGGCCTACCGGGACAAGTGCCTCCAATGAGCAGTTCTTC. The chain is built from TRBV20-1 and TRBJ2-1, with D possibly matching TRBD1 (6 bases). CDR1 is DFQATT and CDR2 is SNEGSKA in the germline V gene (reference sequence). The CDR3 is 16 residues long. V gave up 3 bases and J gave up 6 bases, with 21 bases separating them.